This T cell receptor beta chain was sequenced during a study of shared clonotypes between healthy human individuals. To note about this clone: Its antigen is currently unknown.

Every contributor of samples was a Caucasian grown-up residing in Nashville, Tennessee. V was clipped by 1 base and J by 3 bases, with 9 bases between them. The germline gives CDR1 SSHAT, CDR2 FNYEAQ (reference sequence). This CDR3 region has 14 residues. Findings of the study overall: In general, naive subsets displayed greater estimated richness than memory subsets did.

Sequencing used immunoSEQ multiplex PCR; TCRdb keeps in-frame clones, though not all of them. The sample gives hundreds of thousands of clones, 73% of which show up once; roughly 2% is in the top ten. The TCR originated in a woman aged 25 to 39 in good health. V gene TRBV7-7 combines with J gene TRBJ2-5; maybe TRBD1 (6 bases). Sample: memory CD4+ T cells sorted from blood. Sample subset: CD45RA-negative fraction. CDR3 loop: CASSLGSGEETQYF. DNA of the CDR3: TGTGCCAGCAGCTTAGGGTCAGGGGAAGAGACCCAGTACTTC.